The 23 T cell receptor beta chains below come from one sample, sequenced in a study of chemoradiotherapy in HPV16-positive cancers. Sequencing was performed with immunoSEQ multiplex PCR; in TCRdb, only in-frame clones are kept and a portion is missing. The table lists about 12,000 clones, roughly 90% of them singletons. The specimen comprised blood, sampled from a patient who underwent chemoradiotherapy. The receptor source for this set is a human donor with HPV-associated anogenital cancer.

This chain links TRBV19 with TRBJ2-2, with D possibly called TRBD1 or TRBD2 (5 bases each). Trimming pared 7 bases from V and 6 bases from J, leaving 15 bases between. The CDR3 totals 14 residues. Germline V gene lookup returns CDR1 LNHDA and CDR2 SQIVND (reference sequence). The CDR3 DNA is TGTGCCAGTATTCCCCCAGGGCGGGCCGGGGAGCTGTTTTTT. This sequence encodes CASIPPGRAGELFF.

The rearrangement uses TRBV11-1 and TRBJ2-6; D gene uncertain. Germline values: CDR1 SGHAT, CDR2 FQDESV (reference sequence). Trimming cost V 5 bases and J 1 base, with 21 bases left between them. This CDR3 region has 19 residues. The CDR3 bases are TGTGCCAGCAGCCATAGAGGTCGGGCCCAAGGTTCTGGGGCCAACGTCCTGACTTTC. The encoded protein is CASSHRGRAQGSGANVLTF.

The chain combines TRBV19 with TRBJ2-5; D perhaps matches TRBD1 (6 bases). Germline V gene sequence: CDR1 LNHDA, CDR2 SQIVND (reference sequence). The CDR3 contains 14 residues. V dropped 6 bases and J dropped 5 bases, with 16 bases sitting between them. The CDR3 DNA sequence: TGTGCCAGTAGAGGCGCAGGGGAGTGGGAGACCCAGTACTTC. This gives the protein CASRGAGEWETQYF.

The V call is TRBV30, the J call TRBJ1-2, with a possible D match to TRBD1 (6 bases). CDR3 length: 15 amino acids. Germline V lookup: CDR1 GTSNPN, CDR2 SVGIG (reference sequence). Trimming shortened V by 3 bases and J by 4 bases, and 18 bases separated the two germline ends. CDR3 DNA sequence: TGTGCCTGGAGAGCAATTGGGGGGCGCACCTATGGCTACACCTTC. Translation: CAWRAIGGRTYGYTF.

This clone has just one count. The V call is TRBV4-1, the J call TRBJ1-2; 9 bases align to TRBD1. The length of the CDR3 is 16 residues. In germline, CDR1 is MGHRA, CDR2 YSYEKL. V dropped 0 bases and J dropped 4; count of bases not matched to a gene: 6. The CDR3 protein is CASSQDPDRGAYGYTF. CDR3 DNA: TGCGCCAGCAGCCAAGATCCGGACAGGGGTGCCTATGGCTACACCTTC.

The chain is built from TRBV29-1 and TRBJ1-4; 10 bases agree with TRBD1. The CDR3 is 14 amino acids. CDR1 is SQVTM, CDR2 ANQGSEA, per germline. The ends lost 3 bases at V and 4 bases at J; junction bases unmatched: 2. CDR3 nucleotide sequence: TGCAGCGTTGAGGGGACAGGGGTTAATGAAAAACTGTTTTTT. Translation: CSVEGTGVNEKLFF.

The chain carries TRBV6-1 and TRBJ1-2; 8 nucleotides agree with TRBD1. The germline CDR1 and CDR2 sequences are MNHNS and SASEGT. J gave up 8 bases and V 4 bases, and 9 bases lay outside the gene matches. The CDR3 runs 14 residues. In DNA, the CDR3 is TGTGCCAGCAGTGTTTCTTCAGGGGGCTGGGGCTACACCTTC. This translates into CASSVSSGGWGYTF.

The chain couples TRBV18 to TRBJ1-1; D unclear. Germline values: CDR1 KGHSH, CDR2 LQKENI. The CDR3 covers 14 residues. The V end lost 1 base, the J end lost 1 base, and 7 bases lay between the germline ends. The CDR3 is CASSPQSQNTEAFF. The CDR3 DNA is TGTGCCAGCTCACCACAAAGCCAGAACACTGAAGCTTTCTTT.

V usage is TRBV5-6 and J usage is TRBJ2-3; possibly TRBD2 for D (6 bases). V shed 0 bases and J shed 1 base, with 12 bases lying between them. The germline CDR1 and CDR2 sequences are SGHDT and YYEEEE. The CDR3 is made up of 16 amino acids. CDR3 in DNA: TGTGCCAGCAGCTTGGACCAGGGACTTCGCACAGATACGCAGTATTTT. This sequence encodes CASSLDQGLRTDTQYF.

The chain joins TRBV5-1 to TRBJ2-1; a weak D match, TRBD2 (5 bases). This CDR3 contains 16 residues. CDR1 is SGHRS, CDR2 YFSETQ, per germline. The ends were cut back, 0 bases at V and 2 bases at J, with 12 bases in the middle. The CDR3 region has the DNA TGCGCCAGCAGCTTGGTGCGGACTGGGGCCTACAATGAGCAGTTCTTC. Encoded protein: CASSLVRTGAYNEQFF.

The rearrangement uses TRBV29-1 and TRBJ1-1; tentative D call: TRBD1 (6 bases). The CDR3 covers 13 residues. CDR1 SQVTM and CDR2 ANQGSEA come from the germline V gene. Between the trimmed V and J ends, which lost 5 bases and 1 base, there was a span of 11 bases. CDR3 DNA sequence: TGCAGCGTTCAAGGGGGGGGGAACACTGAAGCTTTCTTT. It encodes CSVQGGGNTEAFF.

The rearrangement links TRBV11-2 to TRBJ1-2, with TRBD1 identical over 7 bases. Per germline, CDR1 SGHAT and CDR2 FQNNGV. The CDR3 is made up of 15 amino acids. V lost 3 bases, J lost 3 bases, and 7 bases stayed unmatched. Here the CDR3 reads CASSLGQGEYYGYTF. Written as DNA, the CDR3 is TGTGCCAGCAGCTTGGGGCAGGGGGAATACTATGGCTACACCTTC. The full variable domain, completed using reference TRBV11-2 and TRBJ1-2, is EAGVAQSPRYKIIEKRQSVAFWCNPISGHATLYWYQQILGQGPKLLIQFQNNGVVDDSQLPKDRFSAERLKGVDSTLKIQPAKLEDSAVYLCASSLGQGEYYGYTFGSGTRLTVV.

The gene calls are TRBV27 and TRBJ1-2; a weak D match, TRBD1 (5 bases). Trimming left V 6 bases short and J 2 bases short, with 10 bases between. CDR3 length: 13 amino acids. Germline V gene data show CDR1 as MNHEY and CDR2 as SMNVEV (reference sequence). CDR3 in DNA: TGTGCCAGCAGCTTAGGGGCGAACTATGGCTACACCTTC. It translates to CASSLGANYGYTF.

This chain joins TRBV11-1 and TRBJ1-1; perhaps TRBD1 as D (6 bases). CDR3 length equals 14 residues. Trimming removed 1 base from V and 1 base from J, with 7 bases in between. The V gene's germline CDR1 is SGHAT and CDR2 FQDESV (reference sequence). The chain's CDR3 is CASSLGQENTEAFF. The DNA for the CDR3 is TGTGCCAGCAGCTTAGGACAGGAGAACACTGAAGCTTTCTTT. The full variable domain, with the rest looked up from reference TRBV11-1 and TRBJ1-1, is EAEVAQSPRYKITEKSQAVAFWCDPISGHATLYWYRQILGQGPELLVQFQDESVVDDSQLPKDRFSAERLKGVDSTLKIQPAELGDSAMYLCASSLGQENTEAFFGQGTRLTVV.

V usage is TRBV4-3 and J usage is TRBJ1-1; possible D gene TRBD1, 6 bases. The germline CDR1 and CDR2 sequences are LGHNA and YSLEER. The CDR3 is 16 residues long. V lost 1 base, J lost 1 base, and 13 bases lay in between. The CDR3 DNA is TGCGCCAGCAGCCAAGTCCTCGGGGGGCAGAACACTGAAGCTTTCTTT. Translation: CASSQVLGGQNTEAFF.

This clone has only a few counts. This rearrangement joins TRBV11-3 to TRBJ1-5; D perhaps matches TRBD1 (6 bases). The CDR3 is 11 residues long. Trimming shortened V by 1 base and J by 11 bases, and 6 bases separated the two germline ends. Germline values: CDR1 SGHNT, CDR2 YENEEA. The DNA for the CDR3 is TGTGCCAGCAGCTTAGGACAGGCCCAGCATTTT. Protein: CASSLGQAQHF.

The chain recombines TRBV9 with TRBJ2-2; 16 bases align to TRBD2. Germline V gene sequence: CDR1 SGDLS, CDR2 YYNGEE. The CDR3 extends over 18 amino acids. Unmatched junction bases numbered 8, after V lost 4 bases and J lost 5 bases. For the CDR3, the DNA is TGTGCCAGCAGCACCTTGGGACTAGCGGGGGGGCGGACCGGGGAGCTGTTTTTT. This encodes CASSTLGLAGGRTGELFF.

This clone is a singleton in its sample. V is TRBV5-6 and J is TRBJ1-1; no clear D gene. The CDR3 runs to 12 residues. The V gene lost 3 bases and the J gene lost 3 bases, with 6 bases spanning the gap. The V gene's germline CDR1 is SGHDT and CDR2 YYEEEE. Here the CDR3 reads CASSWMDTEAFF. The CDR3, as DNA: TGTGCCAGCAGCTGGATGGACACTGAAGCTTTCTTT.

V gene TRBV10-2 combines with J gene TRBJ1-6; 11 bases align to TRBD1. The CDR3 length is 15 residues. J gave up 7 bases and V 6 bases, and 5 bases lay outside the gene matches. Germline-derived CDR1 and CDR2 are WSHSY and SAAADI. CDR3 nucleotide sequence: TGCGCCAGCAGGGACAGGGGGCGAGTAAATTCACCCCTCCACTTT. This encodes CASRDRGRVNSPLHF.

The chain carries TRBV5-1 and TRBJ2-1; D is unclear. The germline V gene has CDR1 SGHRS and CDR2 YFSETQ. This CDR3 region has 13 residues. The ends were cut back, 4 bases at V and 8 bases at J, with 13 bases in the middle. DNA for the CDR3: TGCGCCAGCAGCCATGGGTACCTTGATGAGCAGTTCTTC. It specifies CASSHGYLDEQFF.

J is TRBJ1-3 and V is TRBV7-8; D might be TRBD1 (6 bases). V lost 3 bases and J lost 0, with 18 bases in between. This CDR3 contains 18 residues. Germline V gene data show CDR1 as SGHVS and CDR2 as FQNEAQ. In DNA form, the CDR3 reads TGTGCCAGCAGCTTTTCCGGACAGACTTATTACTCTGGAAACACCATATATTTT. Translating it yields CASSFSGQTYYSGNTIYF.

This clone came up once. DNA of the CDR3: TGTGCCAGCACCTGGGAGGGGGGGAGTAGCACAGATACGCAGTATTTT. It yields the protein CASTWEGGSSTDTQYF. This chain links TRBV7-9 with TRBJ2-3; possible D gene TRBD2, 7 bases. Germline V gene sequence: CDR1 SEHNR, CDR2 FQNEAQ (reference sequence). The CDR3 has 16 residues. Deletions cut 7 bases from V and 0 bases from J, with 17 bases between.

This chain links TRBV4-1 with TRBJ2-4; D remains ambiguous. Trimming cost V 5 bases and J 0 bases, with 14 bases left between them. In germline, CDR1 is MGHRA, CDR2 YSYEKL. This CDR3 is 16 amino acids long. The chain's CDR3 is CASSSEAERAKNIQYF. The CDR3 DNA reads as TGCGCCAGCAGCTCAGAGGCAGAGCGAGCCAAAAACATTCAGTACTTC.